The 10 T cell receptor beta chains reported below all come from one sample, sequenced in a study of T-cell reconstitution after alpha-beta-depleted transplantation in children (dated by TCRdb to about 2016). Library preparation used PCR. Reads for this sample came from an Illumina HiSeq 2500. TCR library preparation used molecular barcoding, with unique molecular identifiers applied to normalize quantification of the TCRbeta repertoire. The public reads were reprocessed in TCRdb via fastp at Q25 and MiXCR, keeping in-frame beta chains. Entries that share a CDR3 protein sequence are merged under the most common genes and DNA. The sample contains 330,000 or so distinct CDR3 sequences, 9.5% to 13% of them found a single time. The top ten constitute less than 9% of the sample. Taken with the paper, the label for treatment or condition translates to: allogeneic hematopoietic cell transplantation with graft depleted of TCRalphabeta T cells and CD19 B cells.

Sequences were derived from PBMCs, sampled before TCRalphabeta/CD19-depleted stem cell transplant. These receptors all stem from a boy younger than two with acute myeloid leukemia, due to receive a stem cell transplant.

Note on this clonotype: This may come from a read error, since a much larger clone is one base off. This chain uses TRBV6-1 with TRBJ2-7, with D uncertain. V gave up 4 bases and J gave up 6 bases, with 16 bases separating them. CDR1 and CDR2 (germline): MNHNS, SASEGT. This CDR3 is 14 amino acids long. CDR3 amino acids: CASSADPGECEQYF. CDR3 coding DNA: TGTGCCAGCAGTGCGGACCCCGGAGAATGCGAGCAGTACTTC.

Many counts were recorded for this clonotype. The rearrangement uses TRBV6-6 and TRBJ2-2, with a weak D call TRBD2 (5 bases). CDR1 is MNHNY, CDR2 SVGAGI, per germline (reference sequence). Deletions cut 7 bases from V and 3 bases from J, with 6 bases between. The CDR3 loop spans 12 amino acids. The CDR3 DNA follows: TGTGCCAGCACGAGGGACACCGGGGAGCTGTTTTTT. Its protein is CASTRDTGELFF.

The CDR3 reads CASSEGLESYEQYF. The CDR3 DNA reads TGTGCCAGTAGTGAGGGGCTGGAATCCTACGAGCAGTACTTC. The chain uses TRBV19 and TRBJ2-7; the D gene could be TRBD1 or TRBD2 (5 bases each). The germline V gene has CDR1 LNHDA and CDR2 SQIVND (reference sequence). There are 14 residues in the CDR3. The V gene lost 5 bases and the J gene lost 1 base, with 12 bases spanning the gap.

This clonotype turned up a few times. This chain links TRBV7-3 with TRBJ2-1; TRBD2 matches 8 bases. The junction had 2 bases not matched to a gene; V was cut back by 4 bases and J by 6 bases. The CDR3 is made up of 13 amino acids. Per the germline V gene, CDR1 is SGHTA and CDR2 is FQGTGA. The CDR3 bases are TGTGCCAGCAGCTCGGGGGGGGGCAATGAGCAGTTCTTC. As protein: CASSSGGGNEQFF.

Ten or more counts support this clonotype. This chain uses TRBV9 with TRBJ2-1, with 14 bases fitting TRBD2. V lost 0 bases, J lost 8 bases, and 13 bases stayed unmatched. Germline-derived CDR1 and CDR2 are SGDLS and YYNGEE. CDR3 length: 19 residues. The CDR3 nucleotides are TGTGCCAGCAGCGTAGGACTAGCGGGAGGGCCATTGGGTTGGTATGAGCAGTTCTTC. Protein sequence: CASSVGLAGGPLGWYEQFF.

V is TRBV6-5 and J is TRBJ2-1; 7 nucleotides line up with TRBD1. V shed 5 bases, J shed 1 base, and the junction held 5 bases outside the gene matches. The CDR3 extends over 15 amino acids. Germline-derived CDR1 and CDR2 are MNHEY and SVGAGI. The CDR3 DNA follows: TGTGCCAGCAGTACCCGACAGGGATCCTACAATGAGCAGTTCTTC. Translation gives CASSTRQGSYNEQFF.

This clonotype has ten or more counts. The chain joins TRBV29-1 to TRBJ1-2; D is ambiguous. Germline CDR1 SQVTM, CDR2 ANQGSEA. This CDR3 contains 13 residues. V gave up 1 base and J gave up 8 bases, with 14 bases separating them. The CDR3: CSVEVGLGEGYTF. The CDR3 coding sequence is TGCAGCGTTGAAGTCGGCCTAGGAGAGGGCTACACCTTC.

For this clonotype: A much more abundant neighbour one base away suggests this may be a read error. The CDR3 region is CATSDGTASQPQHF. CDR3 nucleotides: TGTGCCACCAGTGATGGGACAGCGAGTCAGCCCCAGCATTTT. This chain joins TRBV24-1 and TRBJ1-5; TRBD1 aligns across 7 bases. CDR1 is KGHDR and CDR2 is SFDVKD in the germline V gene. This CDR3 has 14 amino acids. Trimming took 3 bases from V and 6 from J; bases not matched to a gene: 4.

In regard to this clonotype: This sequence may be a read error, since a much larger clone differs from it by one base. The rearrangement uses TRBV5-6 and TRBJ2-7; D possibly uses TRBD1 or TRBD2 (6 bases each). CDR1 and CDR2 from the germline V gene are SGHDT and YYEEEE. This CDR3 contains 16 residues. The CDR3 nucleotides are TGTGCCAGCAGCTTGCCAGGAGGGGGACCATCCTACGAGCTGTACTTC. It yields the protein CASSLPGGGPSYELYF.

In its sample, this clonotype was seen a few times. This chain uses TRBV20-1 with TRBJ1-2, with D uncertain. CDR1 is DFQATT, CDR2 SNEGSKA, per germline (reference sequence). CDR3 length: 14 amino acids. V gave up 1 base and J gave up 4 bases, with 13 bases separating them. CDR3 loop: CSARVRGWGYGYTF. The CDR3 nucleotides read TGCAGTGCTAGAGTGCGGGGTTGGGGCTATGGCTACACCTTC.